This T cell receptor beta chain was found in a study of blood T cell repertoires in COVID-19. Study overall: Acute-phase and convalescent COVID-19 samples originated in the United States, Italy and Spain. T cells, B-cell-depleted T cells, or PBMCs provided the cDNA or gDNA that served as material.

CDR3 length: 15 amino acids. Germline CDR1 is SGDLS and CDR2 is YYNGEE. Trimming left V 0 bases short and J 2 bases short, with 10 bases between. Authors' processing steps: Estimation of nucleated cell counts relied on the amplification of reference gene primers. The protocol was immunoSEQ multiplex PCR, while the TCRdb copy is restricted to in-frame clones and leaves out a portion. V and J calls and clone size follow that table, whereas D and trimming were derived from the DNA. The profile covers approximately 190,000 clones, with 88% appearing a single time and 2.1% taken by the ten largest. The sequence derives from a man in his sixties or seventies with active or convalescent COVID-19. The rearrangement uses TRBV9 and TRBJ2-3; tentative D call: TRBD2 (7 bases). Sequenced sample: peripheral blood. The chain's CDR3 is CASSVDGGPTDTQYF. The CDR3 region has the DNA TGTGCCAGCAGCGTAGACGGGGGGCCCACAGATACGCAGTATTTT.